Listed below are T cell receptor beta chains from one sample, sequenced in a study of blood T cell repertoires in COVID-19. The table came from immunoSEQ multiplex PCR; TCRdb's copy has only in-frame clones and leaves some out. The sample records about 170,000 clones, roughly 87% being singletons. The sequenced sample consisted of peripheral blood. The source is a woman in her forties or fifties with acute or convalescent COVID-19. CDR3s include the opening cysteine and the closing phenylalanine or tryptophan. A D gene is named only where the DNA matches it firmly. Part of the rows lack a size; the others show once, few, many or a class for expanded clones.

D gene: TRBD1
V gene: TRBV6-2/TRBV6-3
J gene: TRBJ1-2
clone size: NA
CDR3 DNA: TGTGCCAGCAGTTACTCTCTGACAGGGGGTAGAAACTATGGCTACACCTTC
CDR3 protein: CASSYSLTGGRNYGYTF

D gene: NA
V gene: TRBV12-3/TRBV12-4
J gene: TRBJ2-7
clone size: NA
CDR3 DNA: TGTGCCAGCAGTTTTGGTGCGGGGCACGAGCAGTACTTC
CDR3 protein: CASSFGAGHEQYF

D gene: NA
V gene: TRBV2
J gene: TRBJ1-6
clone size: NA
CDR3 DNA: TGTGCCACAAGACAGGAAACCTATAATTCACCCCTCCACTTT
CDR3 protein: CATRQETYNSPLHF

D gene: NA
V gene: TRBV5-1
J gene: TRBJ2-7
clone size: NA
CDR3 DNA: TGCGCCAGCAGTAGCAGGGTTAACAACTACGAGCAGTACTTC
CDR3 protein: CASSSRVNNYEQYF

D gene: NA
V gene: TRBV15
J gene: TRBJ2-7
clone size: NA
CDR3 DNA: TGTGCCACCAGCAGAGATCCTGGGACTTACGAGCAGTACTTC
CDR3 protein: CATSRDPGTYEQYF

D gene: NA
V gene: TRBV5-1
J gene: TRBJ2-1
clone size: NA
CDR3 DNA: TGCGCCAGCAGCTTAGCCGGGGTGCCCATCAATGAGCAGTTCTTC
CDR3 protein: CASSLAGVPINEQFF

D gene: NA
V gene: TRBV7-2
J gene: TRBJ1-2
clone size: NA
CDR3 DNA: TGTGCCAGCAGCTTATATAGCCAGACTTTTAACTATGGCTACACCTTC
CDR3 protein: CASSLYSQTFNYGYTF

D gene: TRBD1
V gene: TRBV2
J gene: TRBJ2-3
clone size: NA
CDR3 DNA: TGTGCCAGCAGTGCGGACAGGGTCACAGATACGCAGTATTTT
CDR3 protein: CASSADRVTDTQYF

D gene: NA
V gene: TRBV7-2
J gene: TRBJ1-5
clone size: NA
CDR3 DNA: TGTGCCAGCAGCTTGGGGGGGGCCGGCCAGCCCCAGCATTTT
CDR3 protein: CASSLGGAGQPQHF

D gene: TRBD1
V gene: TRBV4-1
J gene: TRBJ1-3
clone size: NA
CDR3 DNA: TGCGCCAGCAGCCCACCGCCGGGACAGGGAGTTGAAAACACCATATATTTT
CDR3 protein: CASSPPPGQGVENTIYF

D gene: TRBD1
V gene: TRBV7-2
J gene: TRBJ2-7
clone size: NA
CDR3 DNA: TGTGCCAGCAGCCAGGGGACAGGATACTACGAGCAGTACTTC
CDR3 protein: CASSQGTGYYEQYF

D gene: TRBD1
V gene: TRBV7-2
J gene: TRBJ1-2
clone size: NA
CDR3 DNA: TGTGCCAGCAGCCCGGGACAGGGGTTTGGCTACACCTTC
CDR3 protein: CASSPGQGFGYTF

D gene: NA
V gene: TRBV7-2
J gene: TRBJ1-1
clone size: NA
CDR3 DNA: TGTGCCAGCAGCTCCGCAGGGGACACTGAAGCTTTCTTT
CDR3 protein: CASSSAGDTEAFF

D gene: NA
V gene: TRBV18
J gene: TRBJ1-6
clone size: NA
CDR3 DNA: TGTGCCAGCTCAACATATAATTCACCCCTCCACTTT
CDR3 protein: CASSTYNSPLHF

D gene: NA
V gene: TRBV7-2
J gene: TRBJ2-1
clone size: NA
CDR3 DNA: TGTGCCAGCAGCCGCTCGAGCTCCTACAATGAGCAGTTCTTC
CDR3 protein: CASSRSSSYNEQFF

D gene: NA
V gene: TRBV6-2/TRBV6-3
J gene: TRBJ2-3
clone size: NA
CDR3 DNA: TGTGCCAGCAGCCCTATCCGGGCGGGGCTGACAGATACGCAGTATTTT
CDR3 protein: CASSPIRAGLTDTQYF

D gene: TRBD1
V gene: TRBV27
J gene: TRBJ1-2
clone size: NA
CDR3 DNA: TGTGCCAGCCAACCGCAGGGGGCCTTGAGATATGGCTACACCTTC
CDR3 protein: CASQPQGALRYGYTF

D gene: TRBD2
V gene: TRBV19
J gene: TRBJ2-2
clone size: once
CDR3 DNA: TGTGCCAGTAGTATAGCGGGGGGGGACACCGGGGAGCTGTTTTTT
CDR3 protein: CASSIAGGDTGELFF

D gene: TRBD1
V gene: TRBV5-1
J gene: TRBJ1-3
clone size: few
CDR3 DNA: TGCGCCAGCAGCCCGGGGACAGAAGGAAACACCATATATTTT
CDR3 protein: CASSPGTEGNTIYF

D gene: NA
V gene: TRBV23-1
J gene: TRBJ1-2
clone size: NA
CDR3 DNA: TGCGCCAGCAGTCCCCTTTGGTTGCGGGGCAAGGGCTATGGCTACACCTTC
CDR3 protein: CASSPLWLRGKGYGYTF

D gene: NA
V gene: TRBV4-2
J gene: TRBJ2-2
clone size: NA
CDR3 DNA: TGTGCCAGCAGCCAAGAACGTGGGGCCGCGAACACCGGGGAGCTGTTTTTT
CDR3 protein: CASSQERGAANTGELFF

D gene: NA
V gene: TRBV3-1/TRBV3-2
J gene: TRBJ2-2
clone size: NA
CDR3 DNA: TGTGCCAGCAGCCAAGACAGGAACACCGGGGAGCTGTTTTTT
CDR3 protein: CASSQDRNTGELFF

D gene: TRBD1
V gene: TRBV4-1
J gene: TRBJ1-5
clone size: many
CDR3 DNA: TGCGCCAGCAGCCAAATAAGGACAGGGCCCAGCAATCAGCCCCAGCATTTT
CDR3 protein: CASSQIRTGPSNQPQHF

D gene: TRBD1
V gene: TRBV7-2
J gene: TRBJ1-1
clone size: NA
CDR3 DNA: TGTGCCAGCAGCTTGGGACAGAGCCTTGAAGCTTTCTTT
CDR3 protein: CASSLGQSLEAFF

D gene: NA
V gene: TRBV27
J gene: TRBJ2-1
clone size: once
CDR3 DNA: TGTGCCAGCCGGGGGAGCTCCTACAATGAGCAGTTCTTC
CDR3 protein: CASRGSSYNEQFF

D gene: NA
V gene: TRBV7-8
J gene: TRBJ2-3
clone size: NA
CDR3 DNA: TGTGCCAGCAGCCCACTAGGGAGCTCTAGCACAGATACGCAGTATTTT
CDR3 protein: CASSPLGSSSTDTQYF

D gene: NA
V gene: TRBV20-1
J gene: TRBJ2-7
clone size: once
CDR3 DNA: TGCAGTGCTTTCGGGAGCAACGAGCAGTACTTC
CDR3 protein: CSAFGSNEQYF

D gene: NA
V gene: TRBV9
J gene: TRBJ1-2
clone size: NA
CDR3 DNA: TGTGCCAGCAGCGTAGCGCGGGGGGGCTATGGCTACACCTTC
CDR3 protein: CASSVARGGYGYTF

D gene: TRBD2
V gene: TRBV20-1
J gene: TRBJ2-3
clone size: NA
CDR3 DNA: TGCAGTGCTAGTCGGGGGGGTAGCACAGATACGCAGTATTTT
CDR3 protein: CSASRGGSTDTQYF

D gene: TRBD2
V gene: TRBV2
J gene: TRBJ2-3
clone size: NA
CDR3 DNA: TGTGCCAGCAGTAGACTAGCGGGGGGCTGGACTAGCACAGATACGCAGTATTTT
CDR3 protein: CASSRLAGGWTSTDTQYF

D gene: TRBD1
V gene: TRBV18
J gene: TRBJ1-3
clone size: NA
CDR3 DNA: TGTGCCAGCTCACCACTAGAGACAGGGGACTACTCTGGAAACACCATATATTTT
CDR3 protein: CASSPLETGDYSGNTIYF

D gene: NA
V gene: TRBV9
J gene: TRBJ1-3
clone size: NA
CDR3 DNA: TGTGCCAGCAGCCCCAACTTGCGGGGGGTCTCTGGAAACACCATATATTTT
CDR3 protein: CASSPNLRGVSGNTIYF

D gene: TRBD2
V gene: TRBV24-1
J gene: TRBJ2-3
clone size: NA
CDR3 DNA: TGTGCCACCAGTGGACTAGCGGGAGATACGCAGTATTTT
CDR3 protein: CATSGLAGDTQYF

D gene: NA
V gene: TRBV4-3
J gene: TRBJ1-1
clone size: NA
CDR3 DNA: TGCGCCAGCAGCCAAGACAGGGGCGTCAACACTGAAGCTTTCTTT
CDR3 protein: CASSQDRGVNTEAFF

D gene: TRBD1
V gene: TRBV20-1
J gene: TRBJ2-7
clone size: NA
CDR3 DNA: TGCAGTGCGTACAGGGGCCACGAGCAGTACTTC
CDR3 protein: CSAYRGHEQYF

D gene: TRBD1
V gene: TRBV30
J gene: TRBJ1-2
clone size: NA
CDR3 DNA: TGTGCCTGGAGTGAGCCCAACAGGGGATCTAACTATGGCTACACCTTC
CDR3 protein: CAWSEPNRGSNYGYTF

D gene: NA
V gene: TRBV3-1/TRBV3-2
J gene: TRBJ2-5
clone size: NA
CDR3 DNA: TGTGCCAGCAGCCAAGTGGCCGGGGAGACCCAGTACTTC
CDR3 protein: CASSQVAGETQYF

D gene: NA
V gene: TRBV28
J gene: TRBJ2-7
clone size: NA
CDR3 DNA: TGTGCCAGCAGTTCCGAGGGTTTGGGGAGCTCCTACGAGCAGTACTTC
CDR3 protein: CASSSEGLGSSYEQYF

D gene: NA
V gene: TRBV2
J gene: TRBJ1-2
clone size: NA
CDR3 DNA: TGTGCCAGCAACGAGCGGGGGGCCTGGTATGGCTACACCTTC
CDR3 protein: CASNERGAWYGYTF